The 8 T cell receptor beta chains below were found in one sample sequenced in a study of siplizumab effects on memory and regulatory T cells (dated by TCRdb to between 2017 and 2020). Receptor amplification or capture employed the immunoSEQ multiplex PCR assay. TCRdb holds this immuneACCESS table with in-frame rearrangements only. Some clones are missing; in checked studies, unresolved V genes explain under half, and the rest has no known cause. The sample has 6,500 to 7,500 clones on record, about a third of them singletons. Clones ranked in the top ten supply about 15% of the sample. Their specific antigens are unknown. Cells in the mixed lymphocyte reaction were cultured together at 37 degrees C for under seven days. Sequencing used CFSE-low (dividing) CD8+ T cells sorted from an allogeneic mixed lymphocyte reaction. The receptors were gathered from a human donor in good health; the cells came from an allogeneic mixed lymphocyte reaction.

The rearrangement uses TRBV2 and TRBJ2-3; 10 bases align to TRBD2. Germline V gives CDR1 SNHLY, CDR2 FYNNEI. There are 16 residues in the CDR3. After removal of 4 bases from V and 3 bases from J, the junction contained 7 bases not matched to a gene. The CDR3 bases are TGTGCCAGCAGTGTAGGCACTAGCGGGGAAACAGATACGCAGTATTTT. It translates to CASSVGTSGETDTQYF.

V usage is TRBV11-3 and J usage is TRBJ2-3; perhaps TRBD1 as D (5 bases). Germline V lookup: CDR1 SGHNT, CDR2 YENEEA. This CDR3 contains 15 residues. Trimming took off 5 bases at V and 4 bases at J, with 16 bases between the two ends. CDR3 region: CASSGLGRTADTQYF. The CDR3 DNA follows: TGTGCCAGCAGCGGTCTGGGGCGTACGGCAGATACGCAGTATTTT.

The rearrangement uses TRBV27 and TRBJ2-5, with 7 bases fitting TRBD2. J lost 13 bases, V lost 4 bases, and 21 bases had no gene match. The CDR3 has 16 amino acids. Germline CDR1 reads MNHEY; CDR2 reads SMNVEV (reference sequence). The DNA for the CDR3 is TGTGCCAGCAGTTCCCCAAGCGGGGAGGGTAGTCCAGGGTGGTACTTC. This encodes CASSSPSGEGSPGWYF.

J is TRBJ2-7 and V is TRBV7-9; 8 bases match TRBD2. The J segment lost 3 bases and the V segment lost 1 base, leaving 8 bases of the junction unmatched. The CDR3 consists of 16 residues. Per germline, CDR1 SEHNR and CDR2 FQNEAQ (reference sequence). Written as DNA, the CDR3 is TGTGCCAGCAGCTTAGGTTCCGGGAGGGCTTTCTACGAGCAGTACTTC. It encodes CASSLGSGRAFYEQYF. The full variable domain, with the rest looked up from reference TRBV7-9 and TRBJ2-7, is DTGVSQNPRHKITKRGQNVTFRCDPISEHNRLYWYRQTLGQGPEFLTYFQNEAQLEKSRLLSDRFSAERPKGSFSTLEIQRTEQGDSAMYLCASSLGSGRAFYEQYFGPGTRLTVT.

By sample fraction, this clone is medium-sized. The chain is built from TRBV29-1 and TRBJ1-2; no clear D. Germline CDR1 and CDR2: SQVTM and ANQGSEA. The CDR3 totals 14 residues. V was trimmed by 4 bases and J by 0 bases, leaving 12 bases between them. The CDR3 coding sequence is TGCAGCGTTGTCGCCGGATCAGCTAACTATGGCTACACCTTC. This codes for CSVVAGSANYGYTF.

The chain has TRBV7-6 and TRBJ2-1, with 9 bases identical to TRBD1. The ends lost 4 bases at V and 7 bases at J; junction bases unmatched: 8. The CDR3 covers 15 residues. Per germline, CDR1 SGHVS and CDR2 FNYEAQ. CDR3 coding DNA: TGTGCCAGCAGCTGGACAGGGGTTGAGAGGAATGAGCAGTTCTTC. Translation: CASSWTGVERNEQFF.

The chain joins TRBV5-6 to TRBJ1-2; D is unclear. CDR1 and CDR2 from the germline V gene are SGHDT and YYEEEE. The V and J ends lost 0 bases and 3 bases respectively, with 3 bases between them. This CDR3 region has 12 residues. The CDR3 sequence is CASSLADYGYTF. CDR3 coding DNA: TGTGCCAGCAGCTTGGCTGACTATGGCTACACCTTC.

The V call is TRBV28, the J call TRBJ2-2; maybe TRBD1 (6 bases). Trimming pared 7 bases from V and 5 bases from J, leaving 8 bases between. The CDR3 is 12 residues long. Per germline, CDR1 MDHEN and CDR2 SYDVKM. As DNA, the CDR3 is TGTGCCAGCATGAGGGGGACCGGGGAGCTGTTTTTT. It codes for CASMRGTGELFF.